This TCR beta chain was captured in a study of blood T cell repertoires in COVID-19. J gave up 1 base and V 5 bases, and 3 bases lay outside the gene matches. The CDR3 is made up of 14 amino acids. Germline V gene data show CDR1 as LGHNT and CDR2 as FRNRAP. In the original workflow: Reference gene primer amplification yielded estimated nucleated cell counts. Here immunoSEQ multiplex PCR was the method, and the copy in TCRdb shows in-frame clones only, minus some. The V and J calls and clone size come from that table; D and trimming were worked out from the DNA. Of 300,000 to 400,000 clones listed, roughly 84% are singletons. Only a few counts were recorded for this clone.

The sequence derives from a man aged 50 to 60 with active or convalescent COVID-19. The chain has TRBV12-5 and TRBJ2-3; 7 nucleotides match TRBD1. What was sequenced was peripheral blood. The DNA for the CDR3 is TGTGCTAGTGGTCCCGGACAGGGCACAGATACGCAGTATTTT. Protein: CASGPGQGTDTQYF.